Below, one TCR beta chain is given with its context. Its antigen is unknown. A read error may account for a junction end that differs from germline. The data are from a study of neurological immune-mediated disorders (dated by TCRdb to between 2019 and 2020). Broadly, across the study: Among the roughly 34 multiple sclerosis patients, relapsing-remitting MS was present in around 31 and secondary progressive MS was present in 3. The study compared peripheral blood TCR-beta repertoires of HTLV-I-associated myelopathy (HAM/TSP) patients, multiple sclerosis patients and healthy controls using UMI-based sequencing. The cohort was made up of about 66 subjects, consisting of 15 or so HAM/TSP patients, some 34 multiple sclerosis patients and 20 healthy controls. Alongside PBMC samples, the set of some 97 TCR-beta libraries contained longitudinal samples, technical triplicates, and paired CD4+ and CD8+ T-cell subsets that had been sorted. Broad study findings and their caveats: Across subjects, expanded clones never shared an identical CDR3 amino acid sequence, which suggests that the TCR-beta repertoires in every group were private. In a phylogenetic analysis, the repertoires of 18 out of 34 MS patients fell into a single cluster of related CDR3 sequences, pointing to a possible signature at the repertoire level. TCR clonal expansion was highest in HAM/TSP patients and lowest in MS patients, with MS patients falling below even healthy controls. The MS cluster was not associated with any clinical or MRI features, and the authors stated that larger cohorts are needed.

For unsorted PBMC libraries, 2 million PBMCs were used after storage in RNAlater at -80 degrees C until RNA extraction. The multiple sclerosis patients were enrolled in a US clinical protocol that used magnetic resonance imaging to evaluate disease progression. Peripheral blood was subjected to Ficoll-Hypaque density gradient centrifugation to isolate PBMCs, which were then cryopreserved in liquid nitrogen. cDNA was synthesized by template-switch 5'RACE using a primer carrying a 10-nucleotide random unique molecular identifier by which each TCR transcript was tagged. Each sequencing run produced over 190 million TCR-beta sequences covering 15-18 subjects. Total RNA was extracted with the RNeasy kit. The KAPA Real-time Library Amplification kit was used to amplify TCR-beta VDJ regions with primers targeting the TCR constant region and the 5'RACE anchor. A first PCR added sample indexes and Illumina adaptors, after which a second PCR increased the library yield. After purification with Ampure beads, the TCR product of roughly 650 bp was size-selected on a 2% E-gel SizeSelection system. Before pooling, library quality was assessed on a Bioanalyzer, concentration was determined with Qubit, and library quantification was performed with the Kapa Library Quantification kit. An Illumina HiSeq 2500 was used to sequence the libraries paired-end at 2 x 150 bp. To increase sequence diversity, roughly 24-30% phiX was spiked into each library pool. The study's own analysis went as follows. Quality-filtered reads were processed with the UMI-based MiGEC pipeline, and over 90% of raw TCR sequences were removed by the MiGEC pipeline during error correction. IMGT germline references were used for aligning VDJ genes, and each clonotype was defined as a unique CDR3 amino acid sequence together with its V-J genes. VDJtools evaluated clonal expansion, Shannon diversity and CDR3 relatedness (CalcPairwiseDistances, ClusterSamples); CLCbio workbench built phylogenetic trees. A clone was classed as expanded if it had 8 or more unique UMIs, a cutoff based on coefficient-of-variation modelling across technical triplicates. The public reads were reanalyzed by TCRdb: fastp trimming at Q25, MiXCR alignment, in-frame beta chains only. Rows are unified per CDR3 protein, each entry keeping the most common DNA and genes. What appears here as the V and J calls and clone size reflects TCRdb's work, not the paper's. For this sample the table gives tens of thousands of distinct CDR3 sequences, of which roughly 3.3% were detected only once. The ten largest make up 2.9% of the sample.

The sequence came from a woman between 50 and 59 years old with multiple sclerosis. Sequenced material: PBMCs.

The CDR3 region: CASTTWAESNKTQNF. The nucleotide sequence reads TGTGCCAGCACTACCTGGGCAGAGTCCAATAAGACCCAGAATTTT. The chain links TRBV5-6 with TRBJ1-5; no D gene can be assigned with confidence. The germline V gene encodes CDR1 SGHDT and CDR2 YYEEEE. The CDR3 runs 15 amino acids, cysteine and phenylalanine included. The sequence is cut down to CDR3 DNA, 45 bases in frame from base 1.